The clone carrying this TCR beta chain was recorded at least ten times. Its specificity is not known. Clones were sequenced by immunoSEQ multiplex PCR, and TCRdb holds only the in-frame ones, with some missing. The table lists about 12,000 clones, with no singletons. This entry is derived from a study of T cells after posttransplantation cyclophosphamide. Findings and limits, study-wide: Skin or GI-infiltrating T cells shared few TRB sequences with blood. Later post-transplant blood repertoires were often dominated by donor CD8+ memory clones.

Busulfan-fludarabine conditioning, marrow transplant, and cyclophosphamide on days +3 and +4 were administered. The CDR3 loop spans 16 amino acids. Germline assignment: CDR1 SGHDN and CDR2 FVKESK. Trimming pared 0 bases from V and 0 bases from J, leaving 11 bases between. This rearrangement joins TRBV14 to TRBJ1-1; maybe TRBD1 (5 bases). The sequencing used PBMCs, collected after allogeneic stem cell transplant with posttransplant cyclophosphamide. The TCR was taken from a female patient aged 35 to 55 who received an allogeneic stem cell transplant from a related donor, was CMV-positive, and had acute GVHD only. Some T cells may arise from the graft donor. For the CDR3, the DNA is TGTGCCAGCAGCCAAGAGCCCGCAGGGATGAACACTGAAGCTTTCTTT. As protein: CASSQEPAGMNTEAFF.